The subject of this entry is one T cell receptor beta chain. Its antigen is not identified. The sample is drawn from a study of cytomegalovirus exposure and HLA in healthy donors. As for the study in general: Genetic ancestry analysis placed around four fifths of the roughly 400 donors that were genotyped in the Caucasian-associated cluster. Notes on the study in general: A classifier reportedly called cytomegalovirus status with high sensitivity and specificity. For most TCR beta V segments, an earlier analysis put the productive rate at about 87% or about 30% of the time. Most TCR sequences proved rare, with some public TCRs found in many donors.

The ends were cut back, 0 bases at V and 4 bases at J, with 5 bases in the middle. Per germline, CDR1 MNHEY and CDR2 SVGAGI. There are 13 residues in the CDR3. The primer mix had 60 Vbeta and 13 Jbeta primers. The repertoire was sequenced with immunoSEQ multiplex PCR; TCRdb's copy has only in-frame clones and lacks some. The table lists around 150,000 clones, about 80% of them singletons. This receptor was taken from a young man in good health and CMV-seropositive. The rearrangement uses TRBV6-5 and TRBJ2-3; D call uncertain. The sequencing input was PBMCs. The CDR3 is CASSYSYPDTQYF. DNA of the CDR3: TGTGCCAGCAGTTACTCGTATCCAGATACGCAGTATTTT.